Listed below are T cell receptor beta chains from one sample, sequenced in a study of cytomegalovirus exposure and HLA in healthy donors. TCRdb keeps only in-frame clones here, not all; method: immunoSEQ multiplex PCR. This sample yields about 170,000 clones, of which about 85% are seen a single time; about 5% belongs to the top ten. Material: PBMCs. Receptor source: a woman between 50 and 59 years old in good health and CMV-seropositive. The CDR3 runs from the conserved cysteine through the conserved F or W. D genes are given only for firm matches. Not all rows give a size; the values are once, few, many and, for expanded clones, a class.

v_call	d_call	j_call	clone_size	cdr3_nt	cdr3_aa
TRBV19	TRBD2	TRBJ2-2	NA	TGTGCCAGTGTCTCTGGCGGGGGTACCGGGGAGCTGTTTTTT	CASVSGGGTGELFF
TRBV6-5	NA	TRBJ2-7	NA	TGTGCCAGCAGTTACTCAATACTTGCGGTCTCCTACGAGCAGTACTTC	CASSYSILAVSYEQYF
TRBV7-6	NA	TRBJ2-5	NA	TGTGCCAGCAGCTTATCCAGTACAGGGGGGGTTCAAGAGACCCAGTACTTC	CASSLSSTGGVQETQYF
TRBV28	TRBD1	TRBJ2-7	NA	TGTGCCAGCACCCTCAGGGGGCAGGGAAGTTACCACGAGCAGTACTTC	CASTLRGQGSYHEQYF
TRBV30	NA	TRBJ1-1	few	TGTGCCTGGAGTGCGTACAGGTTGGGGGGCACTGAAGCTTTCTTT	CAWSAYRLGGTEAFF
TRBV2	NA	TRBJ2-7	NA	TGTGCCAGCAGCGGGACTGATTCCTACGAGCAGTACTTC	CASSGTDSYEQYF
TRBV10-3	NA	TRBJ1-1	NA	TGTGCCATCAGGTACAGGGCGGAGAACACTGAAGCTTTCTTT	CAIRYRAENTEAFF
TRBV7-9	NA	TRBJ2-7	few	TGTGCCAGCAGCTTAGTAGAGAGCATGAAGCAGTACTTC	CASSLVESMKQYF
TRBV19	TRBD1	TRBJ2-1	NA	TGTGCCACCCAGGGGGTCCCCCTCAATGAGCAGTTCTTC	CATQGVPLNEQFF
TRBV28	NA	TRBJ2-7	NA	TGTGCCAGCAGCCGAACTTTTTCCGAGCAGTACTTC	CASSRTFSEQYF
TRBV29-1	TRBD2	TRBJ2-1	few	TGCAGCGTTGGCAGGGAGGGCAATGAGCAGTTCTTC	CSVGREGNEQFF
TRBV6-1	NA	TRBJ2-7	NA	TGTGCCATCTCGACAGGTGCTTACTACGAGCAGTACTTC	CAISTGAYYEQYF
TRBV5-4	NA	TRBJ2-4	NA	TGTGCCAGCAGCTTGGATCTAGCGTTAGCCAAAAACATTCAGTACTTC	CASSLDLALAKNIQYF
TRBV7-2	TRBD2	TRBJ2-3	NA	TGTGCCAGCAGCCCGAGGACCGGGGGGGATACGCAGTATTTT	CASSPRTGGDTQYF
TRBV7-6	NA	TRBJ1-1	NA	TGTGCCAGCAGCCTCAACCGCGGGGGAACTGAAGCTTTCTTT	CASSLNRGGTEAFF
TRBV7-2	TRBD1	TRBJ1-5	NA	TGTGCCAGCAGCTTAGCGCTACAGGGGGGTCAGCCCCAGCATTTT	CASSLALQGGQPQHF
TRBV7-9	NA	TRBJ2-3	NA	TGTGCCAGCAGCCCTCGGACTACCTCGGGGGAGCAGTATTTT	CASSPRTTSGEQYF
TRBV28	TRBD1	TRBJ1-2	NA	TGTGCCAGCAGTTCATCGGACAGGTTCTATGGCTACACCTTC	CASSSSDRFYGYTF
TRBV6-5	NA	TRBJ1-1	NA	TGTGCCAGCAAGGAGAGAGTGAACACTGAAGCTTTCTTT	CASKERVNTEAFF
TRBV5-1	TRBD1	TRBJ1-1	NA	TGCGCCAGCAGCCTCTCTGTGACAGGGCGCACTGAAGCTTTCTTT	CASSLSVTGRTEAFF
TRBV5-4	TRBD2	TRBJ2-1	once	TGTGCCAGCAGCTTGGGTATTCAGCGGGAGGGTCAGTTCTTC	CASSLGIQREGQFF
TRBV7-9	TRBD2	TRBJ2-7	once	TGTGCCAGCAGCTTAGCCCGAAGGGGAGGGTACGAGCAGTACTTC	CASSLARRGGYEQYF
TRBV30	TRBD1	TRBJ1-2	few	TGTGCCTGGAGTAAAACCGGGACAGGGGCGGAGGGCTACACCTTC	CAWSKTGTGAEGYTF
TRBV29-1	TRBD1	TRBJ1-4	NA	TGCAGCGCGTACGGGACAGGGGAAGAAAAACTGTTTTTT	CSAYGTGEEKLFF
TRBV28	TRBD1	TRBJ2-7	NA	TGTGCCAGCAGTTTTATAGGGGGACAGGGGAACTACGAGCAGTACTTC	CASSFIGGQGNYEQYF
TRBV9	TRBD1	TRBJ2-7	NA	TGTGCCAGCAGCGTAGGAGGGACAGGGCTCTACGAGCAGTACTTC	CASSVGGTGLYEQYF
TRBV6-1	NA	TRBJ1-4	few	TGTGCCAGCAGTGAGAACAGGGAACCCAATGAAAAACTGTTTTTT	CASSENREPNEKLFF
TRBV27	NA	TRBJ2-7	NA	TGTGCCAGCAGTCGAACAGGGTTAGCCTCCTACGAGCAGTACTTC	CASSRTGLASYEQYF
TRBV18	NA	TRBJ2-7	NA	TGTGCCAGCTCACCAGGGCAGACGAGCTCCTACGAGCAGTACTTC	CASSPGQTSSYEQYF
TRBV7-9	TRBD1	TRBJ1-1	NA	TGTGCCAGCAGCCCTTGGGGGACAGAAACTGAAGCTTTCTTT	CASSPWGTETEAFF
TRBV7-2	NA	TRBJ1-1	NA	TGTGCCAGCAGCTTGAGAAGAGATGAAGCTTTCTTT	CASSLRRDEAFF
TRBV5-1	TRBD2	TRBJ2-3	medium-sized	TGCGCCAGCAGCTTCCGTGGGGGGGGAAAGGATACGCAGTATTTT	CASSFRGGGKDTQYF
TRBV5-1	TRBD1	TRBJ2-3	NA	TGCGCCAGCAGCTTGGTACAGGGGAGTGGAGATACGCAGTATTTT	CASSLVQGSGDTQYF
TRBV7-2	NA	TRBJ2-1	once	TGTGCCAGCAGCCTACACAGGTCCTACAATGAGCAGTTCTTC	CASSLHRSYNEQFF
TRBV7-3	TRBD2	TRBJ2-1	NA	TGTGCCAGCAGCTCACAGGGCGGGGGGTCCAATGAGCAGTTCTTC	CASSSQGGGSNEQFF
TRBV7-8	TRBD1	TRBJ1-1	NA	TGTGCCAGCAGCCGCGTTACCACAGGGGTTACTGAAGCTTTCTTT	CASSRVTTGVTEAFF
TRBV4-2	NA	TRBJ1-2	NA	TGTGCCAGCAGCCGCCCAATTGGAGGAGGCTACACCTTC	CASSRPIGGGYTF
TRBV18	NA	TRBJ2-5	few	TGTGCCAGCTCACCACGAGTGGACAGATACCAAGAGACCCAGTACTTC	CASSPRVDRYQETQYF
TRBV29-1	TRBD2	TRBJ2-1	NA	TGCAGCGTTGTCCCTAGCGGGTACAATGAGCAGTTCTTC	CSVVPSGYNEQFF
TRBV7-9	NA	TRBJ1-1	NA	TGTGCCAGCAGCTTGGACTCGCGGAGAGGACGGGGCACTGAAGCTTTCTTT	CASSLDSRRGRGTEAFF
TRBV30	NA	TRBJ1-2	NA	TGTGCCTGGCGCAAATCAGGGGTTGAGTTGTATGGCTACACCTTC	CAWRKSGVELYGYTF
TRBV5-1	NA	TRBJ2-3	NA	TGCGCCAGCAGCTTGGGGCGCAGCGCGGAGGCAGATACGCAGTATTTT	CASSLGRSAEADTQYF
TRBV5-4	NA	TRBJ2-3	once	TGTGCCAGCAGCTTGGGAGCGGAAGATACGCAGTATTTT	CASSLGAEDTQYF
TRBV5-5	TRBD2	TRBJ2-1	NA	TGTGCCAGCAGCATCGGGACTAGTTCATATGAGCAGTTCTTC	CASSIGTSSYEQFF